This paragraph covers one TCR beta chain sequence. What it binds is not known. The data were taken from a study of regulatory T cells in long-lasting Graves disease. V was pared by 5 bases and J by 3 bases, with 11 bases between. Germline loops: CDR1 MNHEY, CDR2 SMNVEV (reference sequence). CDR3 length equals 14 residues. Arm-PCR with iRepertoire HTBI primers amplified the CDR3 regions for these TCR beta libraries. TCRdb analysed the multiplex PCR reads with MiXCR anew, one entry per CDR3 protein. The data contain 550,000 to 600,000 distinct CDR3 sequences, approximately 16% of them singletons. Study observations and caveats: Those with persistent disease had in common more public clonotypes (about 3,000) than new patients (around 910). Thyroid tissue was not studied; only peripheral blood was.

Time point described: newly diagnosed GD, antithyroid drugs for less than 3 months. Preparation of the TCR library used RNA extracted from PBMCs. These data were also filed under a second study, of T cells in Graves' hyperthyroidism and ophthalmopathy.

The sample here was peripheral blood mononuclear cells (PBMCs), taken at new diagnosis, from a patient treated with antithyroid drugs. This chain links TRBV27 with TRBJ1-5; no clear D. The source of this sequence is a young man with Graves disease. The CDR3 sequence: CASSATNYNQPQHF. CDR3 coding DNA: TGTGCCAGCAGTGCCACAAACTACAATCAGCCCCAGCATTTT.